The 30 T cell receptor beta chains listed next were all sequenced from one sample in a study of blood T cell repertoires in COVID-19. Sequenced by immunoSEQ multiplex PCR; TCRdb stores in-frame clones only, minus some. The sample contains approximately 220,000 clones, 84% of which appear only once. Sequencing was performed on peripheral blood. The receptors here all came from a woman aged 55-75 years with acute or convalescent COVID-19.

A few counts support this clone. This rearrangement joins TRBV5-6 to TRBJ1-2; TRBD1 matches at 7 bases. The CDR3 is 14 residues long. V was clipped by 0 bases and J by 7 bases; unmatched bases: 6. Germline V CDR1 and CDR2: SGHDT, YYEEEE. This CDR3 is CASSLGPTGSGYTF. CDR3 nucleotides: TGTGCCAGCAGCTTGGGACCGACAGGGAGTGGCTACACCTTC.

This chain joins TRBV5-1 and TRBJ2-2, with D possibly matching TRBD2 (6 bases). V lost 3 bases and J 1 base, leaving 10 bases between the germline ends. The germline V gene encodes CDR1 SGHRS and CDR2 YFSETQ. The CDR3 has 15 amino acids. The CDR3 DNA reads as TGCGCCAGCAGCTGGGAGGCCGGGAACACCGGGGAGCTGTTTTTT. It is translated as CASSWEAGNTGELFF.

Only a few counts were recorded for this clone. This chain joins TRBV11-1 and TRBJ2-1, with 10 bases fitting TRBD2. The CDR3 spans 16 residues. The trim removed 4 bases at V and 7 bases at J, leaving 10 bases unmatched. Germline CDR1 and CDR2: SGHAT and FQDESV (reference sequence). CDR3 sequence (DNA): TGTGCCAGCAGCTCCCGACCCGAGCGGGGGGGTAATGAGCAGTTCTTC. It translates to CASSSRPERGGNEQFF.

The J gene is TRBJ2-1, the V gene TRBV7-2; a weak D match, TRBD1 (5 bases). The germline V and J ends were trimmed by 1 base and 7 bases, with 14 bases remaining between them. The CDR3 spans 15 residues. The germline CDR1 and CDR2 sequences are SGHTA and FQGNSA. The CDR3 is CASSLEPGRKNEQFF. In nucleotides, the CDR3 is TGTGCCAGCAGCTTAGAGCCAGGGCGGAAGAATGAGCAGTTCTTC.

The CDR3 DNA reads TGTGCCAGCAGCTTAGCGGCGACTAGCGGGGGGTTCAATGAGCAGTTCTTC. Its protein product is CASSLAATSGGFNEQFF. This chain links TRBV7-9 with TRBJ2-1; 13 nucleotides agree with TRBD2. The CDR3 consists of 17 residues. In germline, CDR1 is SEHNR, CDR2 FQNEAQ (reference sequence). The V and J ends lost 0 bases and 6 bases, in that order; junction bases with no gene match: 5.

The chain links TRBV7-2 to TRBJ2-7, with 7 bases that match TRBD1. The germline V gene has CDR1 SGHTA and CDR2 FQGNSA. The V gene end was trimmed by 5 bases and the J gene end by 1 base; junction bases not matched to a gene: 11. The CDR3 totals 16 residues. The CDR3 spells CASSPSTGTLSYEQYF. In DNA form, the CDR3 reads TGTGCCAGCAGCCCTTCGACAGGGACATTATCCTACGAGCAGTACTTC.

The chain is built from TRBV5-8 and TRBJ2-1; 7 positions match TRBD2. CDR1 is SGHTS, CDR2 YDEGEE, per germline. This CDR3 is built from 13 residues. V gave up 4 bases and J gave up 4 bases; unmatched junction bases: 2. The CDR3 DNA follows: TGTGCCAGCAGCACTAGCGCGTACAATGAGCAGTTCTTC. Translation: CASSTSAYNEQFF.

This clone was recorded a few times. This chain links TRBV29-1 with TRBJ2-2; TRBD2 agrees at 12 bases. The CDR3 length is 14 residues. With 6 bases clipped from V and 3 bases from J, the junction kept 2 bases outside the gene matches. In germline, CDR1 is SQVTM, CDR2 ANQGSEA. CDR3 DNA sequence: TGCAGCGTGACTAGCGGGGGCTACACCGGGGAGCTGTTTTTT. It translates to CSVTSGGYTGELFF.

V usage is TRBV6-5 and J usage is TRBJ1-5; 8 bases map to TRBD1. Trimming took 6 bases from V and 7 from J; bases not matched to a gene: 5. The germline V gene encodes CDR1 MNHEY and CDR2 SVGAGI. The CDR3 contains 13 residues. The CDR3 spells CASRGQDWQPQHF. The CDR3 DNA sequence: TGTGCCAGCAGGGGACAGGACTGGCAGCCCCAGCATTTT.

On this clone: Germline and junction disagree at one end, which may indicate a read error. This CDR3 reads CASNLGGQGSNEKLFF. The DNA of the CDR3 is TGTGCCAGCAACTTAGGGGGACAGGGGTCTAATGAAAAACTGTTTTTT. The J gene is TRBJ1-4, the V gene TRBV7-2, with 10 bases fitting TRBD1. The CDR3 is made up of 16 amino acids. CDR1 is SGHTA, CDR2 FQGNSA, per germline. The full variable domain, its missing parts supplied by reference TRBV7-2 and TRBJ1-4, is GAGVSQSPSNKVTEKGKDVELRCDPISGHTALYWYRQSLGQGLEFLIYFQGNSAPDKSGLPSDRFSAERTGGSVSTLTIQRTQQEDSAVYLCASNLGGQGSNEKLFFGSGTQLSVL.

The J gene is TRBJ1-2, the V gene TRBV5-4, with D perhaps matching TRBD1 (5 bases). This CDR3 region has 13 residues. The V end was cut by 0 bases, the J end by 2 bases, with 5 bases between. Germline V gives CDR1 SGHNT, CDR2 YYREEE (reference sequence). The CDR3 nucleotides read TGTGCCAGCAGCTTGGGACAGAACTATGGCTACACCTTC. This translates into CASSLGQNYGYTF. Supplemented by reference TRBV5-4 and TRBJ1-2, the full variable domain reads ETGVTQSPTHLIKTRGQQVTLRCSSQSGHNTVSWYQQALGQGPQFIFQYYREEENGRGNFPPRFSGLQFPNYSSELNVNALELDDSALYLCASSLGQNYGYTFGSGTRLTVV.

The chain carries TRBV30 and TRBJ1-2, with 7 positions matching TRBD1. The CDR3 extends over 13 amino acids. Germline V gene data show CDR1 as GTSNPN and CDR2 as SVGIG (reference sequence). V lost 3 bases, J lost 6 bases, and 7 bases stayed unmatched. DNA for the CDR3: TGTGCCTGGAGCGATCGACAGGGAGATGGCTACACCTTC. The encoded protein is CAWSDRQGDGYTF.

In its sample, this clone was seen a few times. This rearrangement joins TRBV30 to TRBJ1-6, with D unresolved. Trimming left V 0 bases short and J 10 bases short, with 13 bases between. The CDR3 has 14 amino acids. Looked up from germline, CDR1 is GTSNPN and CDR2 is SVGIG (reference sequence). This CDR3 is CAWSVLGVRSPLHF. The CDR3 DNA follows: TGTGCCTGGAGTGTACTAGGTGTTCGATCACCCCTCCACTTT. Using reference TRBV30 and TRBJ1-6 for the parts outside the CDR3, the full variable domain is SQTIHQWPATLVQPVGSPLSLECTVEGTSNPNLYWYRQAAGRGLQLLFYSVGIGQISSEVPQNLSASRPQDRQFILSSKKLLLSDSGFYLCAWSVLGVRSPLHFGNGTRLTVT.

The rearrangement uses TRBV27 and TRBJ1-1, with a weak D call TRBD1 (6 bases). The CDR3 loop spans 14 amino acids. V was trimmed by 3 bases and J by 1 base, leaving 9 bases between them. Germline V gene lookup returns CDR1 MNHEY and CDR2 SMNVEV (reference sequence). CDR3: CASSLIQGNTEAFF. The CDR3 DNA sequence: TGTGCCAGCAGTTTGATACAGGGGAACACTGAAGCTTTCTTT.

The CDR3, as DNA: TGTGCCAGCAGCGTGGGTAGTGGGGGGATCTCCTACAATGAGCAGTTCTTC. Translated, it gives CASSVGSGGISYNEQFF. V is TRBV9 and J is TRBJ2-1; D might be TRBD2 (6 bases). Germline values: CDR1 SGDLS, CDR2 YYNGEE. V dropped 2 bases and J dropped 0 bases, with 15 bases sitting between them. The CDR3 spans 17 residues.

The CDR3 coding sequence is TGTGCCAGCAGCTACGGGACAGGGGGTAGTCCCTATGGCTACACCTTC. Amino acid sequence: CASSYGTGGSPYGYTF. This rearrangement joins TRBV7-2 to TRBJ1-2; TRBD1 matches at 11 bases. Germline assignment: CDR1 SGHTA and CDR2 FQGNSA. Trimming cost V 4 bases and J 4 bases; bases outside gene matches: 8. The CDR3 is made up of 16 amino acids.

The rearrangement joins TRBV18 to TRBJ1-6; D is unresolved. This CDR3 spans 15 amino acids. Germline CDR1 and CDR2: KGHSH and LQKENI. The germline V and J ends were trimmed by 8 bases and 3 bases, with 14 bases remaining between them. This CDR3 is CASKKAADYNSPLHF. The CDR3 nucleotides read TGTGCCAGCAAGAAGGCGGCAGACTATAATTCACCCCTCCACTTT.

The chain employs TRBV28 and TRBJ2-3, with 8 bases aligning to TRBD2. V dropped 6 bases and J dropped 6; count of bases not matched to a gene: 17. CDR3 size: 17 residues. In germline, CDR1 is MDHEN, CDR2 SYDVKM. Written as DNA, the CDR3 is TGTGCCAGCAGCCATCAGACTAGCGCCACCAAGGTGGATACGCAGTATTTT. Translation: CASSHQTSATKVDTQYF.

J is TRBJ1-1 and V is TRBV6-2 or TRBV6-3; 8 bases are shared with TRBD1. The CDR3 is 14 amino acids. Looked up from germline, CDR1 is MNHEY and CDR2 is SVGEGT. V gave up 4 bases and J gave up 11 bases; unmatched junction bases: 12. CDR3 sequence (DNA): TGTGCCAGCAGTTCTTTATCGGCAGGGGGCTCGGCTTTCTTT. Its protein is CASSSLSAGGSAFF.

This clone was seen only a few times. The genes are TRBV27 and TRBJ2-3; 7 nucleotides align to TRBD1. With 3 bases clipped from V and 2 bases from J, the junction kept 5 bases outside the gene matches. The CDR3 is 15 residues long. Germline V gene lookup returns CDR1 MNHEY and CDR2 SMNVEV (reference sequence). The CDR3 DNA is TGTGCCAGCAGTTTCAGACAGGGTAACACAGATACGCAGTATTTT. It translates to CASSFRQGNTDTQYF.

The chain is built from TRBV7-2 and TRBJ1-6; a weak D match, TRBD1 (6 bases). Trimming removed 3 bases at V and 7 bases at J, with 10 bases between. The CDR3 extends over 14 amino acids. The germline V gene has CDR1 SGHTA and CDR2 FQGNSA. The CDR3 loop is CASSLDSPNSPLHF. CDR3 DNA sequence: TGTGCCAGCAGCTTGGACAGTCCAAATTCACCCCTCCACTTT.

V usage is TRBV5-1 and J usage is TRBJ2-2; 9 positions agree with TRBD1. J gave up 5 bases and V 4 bases, and 6 bases lay outside the gene matches. The CDR3 is made up of 15 amino acids. The germline gives CDR1 SGHRS, CDR2 YFSETQ. The DNA of the CDR3 is TGCGCCAGCAGCCTGACAGGGGGAGAAACCGGGGAGCTGTTTTTT. This codes for CASSLTGGETGELFF.

The V call is TRBV7-2, the J call TRBJ1-5; TRBD1 matches 7 bases. Germline lookup yields CDR1 SGHTA and CDR2 FQGNSA. This CDR3 is built from 15 residues. The ends lost 5 bases at V and 4 bases at J; junction bases unmatched: 8. CDR3 in amino acids: CASSTRQGRNQPQHF. The CDR3 coding sequence is TGTGCCAGCAGCACCCGACAGGGAAGGAATCAGCCCCAGCATTTT.

J is TRBJ1-2 and V is TRBV30, with 7 positions matching TRBD1. Trimming at V came to 1 base and at J to 5 bases, leaving 4 bases not matched to a gene. CDR1 and CDR2 (germline): GTSNPN, SVGIG (reference sequence). CDR3 size: 13 residues. In nucleotides, the CDR3 is TGTGCCTGGAGTGAACAGGGGCTGTATGGCTACACCTTC. Its protein product is CAWSEQGLYGYTF.

This clone was detected a few times. The chain joins TRBV3-1 (or the pseudogene TRBV3-2) to TRBJ1-2; D is uncertain. Trimming removed 1 base from V and 4 bases from J, with 16 bases in between. The CDR3 has 16 amino acids. Per germline, CDR1 LGHDT and CDR2 YNNKEL (reference sequence). In DNA form, the CDR3 reads TGTGCCAGCAGCCAAGTCACACAGCCTGCCCTCTATGGCTACACCTTC. Its protein is CASSQVTQPALYGYTF.

The gene calls are TRBV20-1 and TRBJ1-2; D remains unclear. This CDR3 spans 11 amino acids. The germline V gene has CDR1 DFQATT and CDR2 SNEGSKA (reference sequence). The ends were cut back, 2 bases at V and 3 bases at J, with 4 bases in the middle. The CDR3 coding sequence is TGCAGTGCTAGATCGGACTATGGCTACACCTTC. This gives the protein CSARSDYGYTF.

V usage is TRBV6-5 and J usage is TRBJ1-5; 7 positions match TRBD1. CDR1 MNHEY and CDR2 SVGAGI come from the germline V gene. Unmatched junction bases numbered 7, after V lost 6 bases and J lost 5 bases. The CDR3 contains 14 residues. The CDR3 nucleotides are TGTGCCAGCAGACTAACAGGGGATCATCAGCCCCAGCATTTT. Translation: CASRLTGDHQPQHF.

This clone came up once. V and J are TRBV4-1 and TRBJ1-2; 9 bases align to TRBD1. CDR3 size: 18 residues. V lost 4 bases, J lost 4 bases, and 16 bases stayed unmatched. Germline loops: CDR1 MGHRA, CDR2 YSYEKL. CDR3 protein: CASSPRTGVHSKSYGYTF. CDR3 DNA: TGCGCCAGCAGCCCCAGGACAGGGGTGCATAGTAAGAGCTATGGCTACACCTTC.

The rearrangement links TRBV10-3 to TRBJ2-7, with TRBD2 identical over 10 bases. Germline V gene lookup returns CDR1 ENHRY and CDR2 SYGVKD. V was pared by 2 bases and J by 0 bases, with 4 bases of the junction left unmatched. The CDR3 runs to 16 residues. The CDR3 here is CAISEHLAGASYEQYF. In nucleotides, the CDR3 is TGTGCCATCAGTGAGCACCTAGCGGGGGCCTCCTACGAGCAGTACTTC.

The rearrangement links TRBV9 to TRBJ2-5, with D perhaps TRBD1 (5 bases). V lost 2 bases and J 0 bases, leaving 11 bases between the germline ends. Germline V gene sequence: CDR1 SGDLS, CDR2 YYNGEE. This CDR3 is 15 amino acids long. CDR3 DNA sequence: TGTGCCAGCAGCGTGAAGGGGCTGTACCAAGAGACCCAGTACTTC. Amino acid sequence: CASSVKGLYQETQYF. Full variable domain (remainder filled in from reference TRBV9 and TRBJ2-5): DSGVTQTPKHLITATGQRVTLRCSPRSGDLSVYWYQQSLDQGLQFLIQYYNGEERAKGNILERFSAQQFPDLHSELNLSSLELGDSALYFCASSVKGLYQETQYFGPGTRLLVL.